The entry below describes one T cell receptor beta chain. This CDR3 is also generated by other DNA sequences in the sample. Source study methods: The assay estimated nucleated cells by amplifying reference gene primers. The data were produced by immunoSEQ multiplex PCR, yet TCRdb's version contains in-frame clones alone and is incomplete. V, J and clone size are taken as reported in that table, and D and trimming were inferred from the DNA itself. The repertoire consists of about 280,000 clones, with 80% to 85% occurring once and the leading ten covering 5%. The length of the CDR3 is 12 residues. The V gene lost 5 bases and the J gene lost 2 bases, with 7 bases spanning the gap. CDR1 and CDR2 (germline): SGHRS, YFSETQ. This sample stems from a study of blood T cell repertoires in COVID-19.

The source is a man aged 40-49 years who had been exposed to COVID-19. Input material: PBMCs or T cells enriched from blood (not recorded which). The chain joins TRBV5-1 to TRBJ1-2, with a weak D call TRBD1 (5 bases). This chain's CDR3 is CASREGNYGYTF. The CDR3 DNA follows: TGCGCCAGCAGGGAGGGGAACTATGGCTACACCTTC.